The clone carrying this T cell receptor beta chain was observed a few times. No antigen is known for it. A much bigger clone sits one base away, suggesting this may be a read error. These data belong to a study of CD8 T cells in ankylosing spondylitis. CDR3 length equals 13 residues. Trimming took off 5 bases at V and 0 bases at J, with 2 bases between the two ends. Quantitative molecular-barcoded 5'-RACE generated the TCR beta libraries. TCRdb reprocessed the 5' RACE reads with MiXCR, giving one entry per CDR3 protein. Found here are about 390,000 distinct CDR3 sequences, about a fifth of them singletons; the top ten hold approximately 15%. Overall study findings and caveats: A motif in TCR beta, a set of under ten highly homologous variants, appeared characteristic of ankylosing spondylitis blood.

The sample comprised blood, either unsorted or a sorted T cell fraction (not recorded which). The rearrangement uses TRBV12-3 or TRBV12-4 and TRBJ2-6; D is ambiguous. The receptor was isolated from a male donor with ankylosing spondylitis. The CDR3 is CASSNSGANVLTF. The CDR3 DNA reads TGTGCCAGCAGTAACTCTGGGGCCAACGTCCTGACTTTC.